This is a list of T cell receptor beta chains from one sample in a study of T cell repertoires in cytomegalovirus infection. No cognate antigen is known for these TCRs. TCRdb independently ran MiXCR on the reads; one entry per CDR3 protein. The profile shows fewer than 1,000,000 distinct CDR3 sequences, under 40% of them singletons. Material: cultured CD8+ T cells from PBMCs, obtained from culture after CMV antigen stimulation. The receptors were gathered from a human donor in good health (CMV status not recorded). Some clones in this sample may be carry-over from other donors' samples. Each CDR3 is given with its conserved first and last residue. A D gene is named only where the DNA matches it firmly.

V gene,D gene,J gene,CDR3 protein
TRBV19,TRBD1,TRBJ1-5,CASDLGQGSGQPQHF
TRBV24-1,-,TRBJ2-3,CATSAGRVTDTQYF
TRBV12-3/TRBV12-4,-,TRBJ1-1,CASSSTGGRGEAFF
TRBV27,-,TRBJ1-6,CASSFTEYNSPLHF
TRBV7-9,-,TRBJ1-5,CASSPGPSNQPQHF
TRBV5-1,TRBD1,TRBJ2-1,CASSSTGGGYNEQFF
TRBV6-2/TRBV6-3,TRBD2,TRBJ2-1,CASSGLAGSSYNEQFF
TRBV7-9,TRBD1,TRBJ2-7,CASGSIQTGHSYEQYF
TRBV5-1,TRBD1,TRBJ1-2,CASSLEQGAYGYTF
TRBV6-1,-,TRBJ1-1,CASTKGGGRRTEAFF
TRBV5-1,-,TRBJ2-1,CASGGGDEQFF
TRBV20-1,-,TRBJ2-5,CSARGEQTQETQYF
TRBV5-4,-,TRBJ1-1,CASSLDMPGATEAFF
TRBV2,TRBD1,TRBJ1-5,CASSETGTSNQPQHF
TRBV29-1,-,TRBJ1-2,CSVGTRVGVDGYTF
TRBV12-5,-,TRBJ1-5,CASGTGWNQPQHF
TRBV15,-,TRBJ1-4,CATSSPIEGVNEKLFF
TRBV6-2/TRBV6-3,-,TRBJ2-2,CASGAGATGELFF
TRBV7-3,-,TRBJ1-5,CASSPGTRYSNQPQHF
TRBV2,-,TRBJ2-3,CASSEALRYTDTQYF
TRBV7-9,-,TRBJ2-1,CASRPSSQYNEQFF
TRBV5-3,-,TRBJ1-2,CASSPAGGLTYGYTF
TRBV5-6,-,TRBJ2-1,CASSVAYEQFF
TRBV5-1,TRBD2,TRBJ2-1,CASSLTWGGNEQFF
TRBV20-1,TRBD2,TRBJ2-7,CSAPGLAGHYEQYF
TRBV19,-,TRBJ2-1,CASSIADNYNEQFF
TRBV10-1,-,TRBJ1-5,CASSECSTGIRKREDSNQPQHF
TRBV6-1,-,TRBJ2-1,CASSYTGYEQFF
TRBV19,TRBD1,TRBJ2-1,CASSIGTVPYNEQFF